This T cell receptor beta chain was sequenced in a study of T cells in Graves' hyperthyroidism and ophthalmopathy (dated by TCRdb to about 2019). Background for the entire study: Peripheral blood samples were taken at initial diagnosis, before any treatment was given. To identify distinguishing TCR V-J signatures, a discovery cohort of 100 or so patients was used, comprising under 45 with Graves' ophthalmopathy and roughly 60 with stable Graves' hyperthyroidism. Whether ophthalmopathy could be predicted prospectively was tested in an independent validation cohort made up of about 20 hyperthyroidism patients plus 17 patients who later progressed to ophthalmopathy. For training and testing, the 95 to 100 patients in the discovery cohort were randomly divided in a 7:3 ratio. The study also compared thyroid tissue and blood T-cell repertoires from a handful of Graves' hyperthyroidism patients. After sampling, hyperthyroidism patients received methimazole starting at 30 mg daily, and ophthalmopathy patients received high-dose intravenous methylprednisolone. The paper reports TCR Vbeta CDR3 sequencing of fewer than 150 peripheral blood samples: around 45 ophthalmopathy, over 70 hyperthyroidism and 17 progressor patients.

CDR1 is given as MNHEY and CDR2 as SVGAGI, both from the germline V gene. V is cut back by 5 bases and J by 4 bases, with 5 bases in the junction unmatched. Taken from cysteine to phenylalanine, the CDR3 has 14 residues. The CDR3 DNA has 42 bases and is translated from base 1. Stable Graves' hyperthyroidism was defined as the absence of progression to ophthalmopathy over 18 months of follow-up. The hyperthyroidism patients were between 18 and 65 years old and newly diagnosed, with a disease duration of less than 2 months. The study excluded patients with uncontrolled infections, other autoimmune diseases, pregnancy or lactation. Clinical symptoms, serum thyroxine and TRAb, thyroid ultrasound, and orbital computed tomography formed the basis for the diagnoses. Ficoll-Paque density gradient centrifugation was used to isolate PBMCs from 9.5 to 10 ml of fresh peripheral blood. Trizol reagent was used to extract total RNA, and RNA quality was then checked on an Agilent 2100 Bioanalyzer.

This clonotype came up many times. The clone's antigen remains unknown. Base qualities are missing; no much larger clone stands one base away. Overall results and qualifications from the work: A 13 V-J signature model separated ophthalmopathy from stable hyperthyroidism, with 87.88% sensitivity and about 81% specificity in cross-validation and 80%/75% in testing. Most expanded thyroid clonotypes (frequency above 0.001) were also detected in blood, suggesting blood repertoires may reflect thyroid immune responses. In validation, progression to ophthalmopathy was predicted by the model with roughly 71% sensitivity and 72.22% specificity, a median of 6.5 months before onset. No statistical method was used to set the sample size in advance, and investigators knew the group allocation.

TCR beta CDR3 regions were amplified from RNA transcripts. A first-round RT-PCR of the TCR CDR3 used the HTBI primer set with the Qiagen OneStep RT-PCR kit. Libraries were constructed in a second round of multiplex PCR, after which size selection and purification were performed. Libraries were sequenced paired-end with 100 bp reads on an Illumina HiSeq2000. The original methods were these. SOAPnuke was used to process the raw data, removing reads that contained adapters or uncalled bases, had a mean Phred below 15, or lacked an exact match to the constant primer or identifier. High-quality paired reads were merged with COPE v1.2.5, and unique nucleotide sequences were defined as clonotypes. Clonotypes were aligned to IMGT TRBV, TRBD and TRBJ reference segments using MiTCR v1.1. Only V-J combinations with frequency above 0.0001, covering approximately 99% of repertoires, were analysed. A TCS score was defined as the ratio between F50 (clonal expansion) and ExV (chaos), using BLOSUM62-based TCRdist between CDR3 peptides within each V-J. Welch's t-statistics and random forest reduced fewer than 600 V-J features to about 12, which were used in a naive Bayes classifier (R e1071). TCRdb cleaned the public reads at Q25 with fastp, built clones with MiXCR and kept in-frame beta chains. Rows matching on CDR3 protein sequence are summarized as one entry with the most common DNA and genes. What appears here as the V and J calls and clone size reflects TCRdb's work, not the paper's. Recorded for this sample are a few hundred thousand distinct CDR3 sequences; less than 25% of them occurred a single time. The top ten hold around a quarter of the sample.

The sequenced sample was blood. The sequence came from a man younger than 35 with Graves' hyperthyroidism. Recombination connected TRBV6-5 to TRBJ1-2, with TRBD1 matching 9 junction bases. The DNA sequence is given as TGTGCCAGCAGTATGGACAGGGGCCGCTATGGCTACACCTTC. Its protein is CASSMDRGRYGYTF.